What follows are 32 T cell receptor beta chains derived from one specimen sequenced in a study of radiotherapy plus CTLA-4 blockade in lung cancer (dated by TCRdb to the late 2010s). Libraries came from the immunoSEQ multiplex PCR assay. Here the immuneACCESS table is served through TCRdb, limited to in-frame sequences with V and J called. Missing clones are a known gap in these copies; in checked studies unresolved V genes cover under half, and the rest lacks a known reason. The sample has about 36,000 clones on record, over 60% of them singletons. Approximately 10% of the sample belongs to the ten largest clones. Source: peripheral blood, taken from a patient treated with radiotherapy plus ipilimumab. These TCRs come from a human donor with non-small cell lung cancer who had stable disease on radiotherapy plus ipilimumab.

The chain joins TRBV5-6 to TRBJ1-2; D unresolved. V was cut by 0 bases and J by 8 bases, with 5 bases left in between. The CDR3 sequence is 11 residues long. Per germline, CDR1 SGHDT and CDR2 YYEEEE. The CDR3 bases are TGTGCCAGCAGCTTGGGAGGGGGCTACACCTTC. Protein: CASSLGGGYTF.

DNA for the CDR3: TGTGCCAGTTCCGGAGCAGATACGCAGTATTTT. Protein product: CASSGADTQYF. The gene calls are TRBV19 and TRBJ2-3, with unresolved D. CDR1 LNHDA and CDR2 SQIVND come from the germline V gene (reference sequence). V lost 8 bases and J 4 bases, leaving 7 bases between the germline ends. The CDR3 runs 11 residues.

This chain uses TRBV28 with TRBJ2-1, with 11 nucleotides matching TRBD2. The CDR3 extends over 15 amino acids. The V segment lost 6 bases and the J segment 7 bases; nucleotides outside the gene matches: 8. Germline V gene lookup returns CDR1 MDHEN and CDR2 SYDVKM. CDR3 nucleotides: TGTGCCAGCAGCCCTCGACTAGCGGGGTGGAATGAGCAGTTCTTC. This encodes CASSPRLAGWNEQFF.

Remarks on this clone: Sequence at one end of the junction differs from germline and may be a read error. This chain's CDR3 is CASSPDSFSNQPRHF. CDR3 nucleotides: TGCGCCAGCAGCCCGGACAGTTTTAGCAATCAGCCCCGGCATTTT. V usage is TRBV5-1 and J usage is TRBJ1-5; D possibly corresponds to TRBD1 (6 bases). The CDR3 is 15 amino acids. Germline assignment: CDR1 SGHRS and CDR2 YFSETQ.

A single count supports this clone. As DNA, the CDR3 is TGCGCCAGCAGCTTGAGTCGGGGAGGAGAGACCCAGTACTTC. This gives the protein CASSLSRGGETQYF. The chain combines TRBV5-1 with TRBJ2-5; D might be TRBD2 (6 bases). Trimming removed 1 base at V and 4 bases at J, with 11 bases between. The CDR3 has 14 residues. Germline V gives CDR1 SGHRS, CDR2 YFSETQ.

The chain uses TRBV6-6 and TRBJ1-6; possibly TRBD1 for D (6 bases). The CDR3 loop spans 14 amino acids. The germline V and J ends were trimmed by 6 bases and 10 bases, with 16 bases remaining between them. Looked up from germline, CDR1 is MNHNY and CDR2 is SVGAGI (reference sequence). The CDR3 spells CASSKAGAFSPLHF. Written as DNA, the CDR3 is TGTGCCAGCAGCAAGGCAGGGGCTTTCTCACCCCTCCACTTT.

The rearrangement links TRBV2 to TRBJ1-5, with D possibly matching TRBD1 (5 bases). The germline V gene encodes CDR1 SNHLY and CDR2 FYNNEI. V was clipped by 6 bases and J by 6 bases, with 15 bases between them. This CDR3 is 14 amino acids long. The CDR3: CASSQGRFGQPQHF. The CDR3 region has the DNA TGTGCCAGCAGCCAGGGAAGGTTTGGTCAGCCCCAGCATTTT.

The CDR3 DNA sequence: TGTGCCAGCAGCTTAGGTGTCAGGGGACAAGAGACCCAGTACTTC. Its protein is CASSLGVRGQETQYF. The chain is built from TRBV13 and TRBJ2-5; D is possibly TRBD1 (6 bases). Germline V CDR1 and CDR2: PRHDT, FYEKMQ (reference sequence). V dropped 0 bases and J dropped 2 bases, with 10 bases sitting between them. The CDR3 runs to 15 residues.

The chain employs TRBV5-1 and TRBJ2-2; TRBD1 might be the D (6 bases). This CDR3 spans 16 amino acids. Germline values: CDR1 SGHRS, CDR2 YFSETQ. The germline V and J ends were trimmed by 4 bases and 2 bases, with 15 bases remaining between them. The CDR3 reads CASSPGTRSNTGELFF. In DNA form, the CDR3 reads TGCGCCAGCAGCCCCGGGACACGCAGTAACACCGGGGAGCTGTTTTTT. Full variable domain (rest looked up from reference TRBV5-1 and TRBJ2-2): KAGVTQTPRYLIKTRGQQVTLSCSPISGHRSVSWYQQTPGQGLQFLFEYFSETQRNKGNFPGRFSGRQFSNSRSEMNVSTLELGDSALYLCASSPGTRSNTGELFFGEGSRLTVL.

A remark on this clone: An end of the junction differs from the germline gene, which may be a read error. This same CDR3 is encoded by further DNA sequences in the sample. The chain joins TRBV6-5 to TRBJ2-7, with 7 bases fitting TRBD1. The CDR3 totals 13 residues. CDR1 MNHEY and CDR2 SVGAGI come from the germline V gene. CDR3 region: CASRPGQTYEQYF. CDR3 in DNA: TGCGCCAGCAGGCCGGGACAGACCTACGAGCAGTACTTC.

In its sample, this clone was seen once. J is TRBJ2-5 and V is TRBV5-4, with D tentatively TRBD1 (5 bases). This CDR3 is 13 amino acids long. Germline lookup yields CDR1 SGHNT and CDR2 YYREEE (reference sequence). With 5 bases removed from V and 2 bases from J, the gap between germline ends came to 10 bases. This chain's CDR3 is CASRQTEQETQYF. CDR3 nucleotide sequence: TGTGCCAGCAGACAGACAGAACAAGAGACCCAGTACTTC.

The chain recombines TRBV30 with TRBJ1-2, with 9 bases identical to TRBD1. Germline CDR1 GTSNPN, CDR2 SVGIG (reference sequence). This CDR3 region has 17 residues. J gave up 4 bases and V 1 base, and 13 bases lay outside the gene matches. CDR3 protein: CAWSAPGQGESPYGYTF. DNA of the CDR3: TGTGCCTGGAGTGCCCCGGGACAGGGTGAGAGCCCCTATGGCTACACCTTC.

The CDR3 nucleotides are TGTGCCATCAGTGAGTTCTCAGGTTGGGACAGCCAAAATTCACCCCTCCACTTT. Its protein is CAISEFSGWDSQNSPLHF. The V and J genes are TRBV10-3 and TRBJ1-6; TRBD1 agrees at 7 bases. The junction had 13 bases not matched to a gene; V was cut back by 1 base and J by 7 bases. Per the germline V gene, CDR1 is ENHRY and CDR2 is SYGVKD. The CDR3 covers 18 residues.

The chain recombines TRBV5-1 with TRBJ1-5; D uncertain. Germline V lookup: CDR1 SGHRS, CDR2 YFSETQ. The CDR3 runs to 14 residues. Trimming cost V 0 bases and J 4 bases, with 8 bases left between them. The CDR3 sequence is CASSLDGGNQPQHF. CDR3 nucleotide sequence: TGCGCCAGCAGCTTGGACGGCGGAAATCAGCCCCAGCATTTT.

This chain connects TRBV6-1 to TRBJ1-2; TRBD1 might be the D (5 bases). V was cut by 1 base and J by 4 bases, with 16 bases left in between. Germline CDR1 reads MNHNS; CDR2 reads SASEGT. The CDR3 length is 16 residues. DNA of the CDR3: TGTGCCAGCAGTGAAGAGCCCGGCAGGGTTAGCTATGGCTACACCTTC. Translating gives CASSEEPGRVSYGYTF.

The rearrangement uses TRBV5-1 and TRBJ1-1; D is undetermined. Trimming removed 7 bases from V and 1 base from J, with 14 bases in between. Germline V gene lookup returns CDR1 SGHRS and CDR2 YFSETQ. The CDR3 consists of 14 residues. CDR3: CASPTSPWNTEAFF. As DNA, the CDR3 is TGCGCCAGCCCTACTTCACCCTGGAACACTGAAGCTTTCTTT.

This clone was found a few times. The CDR3 spells CASSETGGTTNEKLFF. CDR3 in DNA: TGTGCCAGCAGTGAGACAGGGGGCACCACTAATGAAAAACTGTTTTTT. V usage is TRBV25-1 and J usage is TRBJ1-4; 10 nucleotides match TRBD1. Trimming cost V 3 bases and J 2 bases; bases outside gene matches: 3. This CDR3 contains 16 residues. Germline lookup yields CDR1 MGHDK and CDR2 SYGVNS.

This clone has just a few counts. This rearrangement joins TRBV6-5 to TRBJ2-1, with 9 nucleotides matching TRBD1. This CDR3 has 16 amino acids. Germline CDR1 and CDR2: MNHEY and SVGAGI. The trim removed 0 bases at V and 6 bases at J, leaving 6 bases unmatched. In nucleotides, the CDR3 is TGTGCCAGCAGTTACTCGAGGACAGGGGACATCAATGAGCAGTTCTTC. Protein product: CASSYSRTGDINEQFF.

This chain uses TRBV15 with TRBJ1-5; no reliable D call. The CDR3 runs 15 residues. Trimming pared 3 bases from V and 3 bases from J, leaving 12 bases between. From germline, CDR1 is LNHNV and CDR2 YYDKDF (reference sequence). CDR3 bases: TGTGCCACCAGCAGGGTAGAGTCTTTCAATCAGCCCCAGCATTTT. This gives the protein CATSRVESFNQPQHF. Filled out from reference TRBV15 and TRBJ1-5, the complete variable domain reads DAMVIQNPRYQVTQFGKPVTLSCSQTLNHNVMYWYQQKSSQAPKLLFHYYDKDFNNEADTPDNFQSRRPNTSFCFLDIRSPGLGDTAMYLCATSRVESFNQPQHFGDGTRLSIL.

V and J are TRBV5-4 and TRBJ1-2; the match to TRBD1 covers 7 bases. The CDR3 has 15 residues. Germline V lookup: CDR1 SGHNT, CDR2 YYREEE (reference sequence). The trim removed 9 bases at V and 3 bases at J, leaving 14 bases unmatched. In DNA, the CDR3 is TGTGCCACGCGACAGGGAAGACAAACGGACTATGGCTACACCTTC. Its translation: CATRQGRQTDYGYTF. Full variable domain (missing parts from reference TRBV5-4 and TRBJ1-2): ETGVTQSPTHLIKTRGQQVTLRCSSQSGHNTVSWYQQALGQGPQFIFQYYREEENGRGNFPPRFSGLQFPNYSSELNVNALELDDSALYLCATRQGRQTDYGYTFGSGTRLTVV.

This chain links TRBV12-5 with TRBJ2-2; 9 bases fit TRBD2. Germline lookup yields CDR1 LGHNT and CDR2 FRNRAP. The ends lost 7 bases at V and 1 base at J; junction bases unmatched: 4. CDR3 length equals 15 residues. The CDR3 spells CASVERGVNTGELFF. As DNA, the CDR3 is TGTGCTAGTGTTGAGCGGGGGGTGAACACCGGGGAGCTGTTTTTT. The variable domain in full, with the rest retrieved from reference TRBV12-5 and TRBJ2-2, is DARVTQTPRHKVTEMGQEVTMRCQPILGHNTVFWYRQTMMQGLELLAYFRNRAPLDDSGMPKDRFSAEMPDATLATLKIQPSEPRDSAVYFCASVERGVNTGELFFGEGSRLTVL.

V and J are TRBV4-2 and TRBJ1-2, with TRBD1 as a possible D gene (5 bases). V was clipped by 0 bases and J by 11 bases, with 13 bases between them. Germline CDR1 and CDR2: LGHNA and YNFKEQ. This CDR3 contains 13 residues. The CDR3 spells CASSQESGRGYTF. The DNA of the CDR3 is TGTGCCAGCAGCCAAGAATCAGGGAGGGGTTACACCTTC.

The V call is TRBV5-1, the J call TRBJ2-5; D not resolved. The germline V gene encodes CDR1 SGHRS and CDR2 YFSETQ. V gave up 0 bases and J gave up 5 bases, with 14 bases separating them. The CDR3 totals 15 residues. The CDR3 here is CASSLGSGYGETQYF. DNA of the CDR3: TGCGCCAGCAGCTTGGGGTCGGGTTACGGGGAGACCCAGTACTTC.

The gene calls are TRBV2 and TRBJ2-2; 12 bases fit TRBD2. The ends lost 7 bases at V and 0 bases at J; junction bases unmatched: 6. The CDR3 sequence is 17 residues long. Germline V gene sequence: CDR1 SNHLY, CDR2 FYNNEI. CDR3 region: CASTTTSGGANTGELFF. The CDR3 nucleotides are TGTGCCAGCACCACGACTAGCGGGGGTGCGAACACCGGGGAGCTGTTTTTT.

This clone has just a few counts. This rearrangement joins TRBV11-3 to TRBJ2-7, with TRBD1 identical over 9 bases. The V segment lost 5 bases and the J segment 3 bases; nucleotides outside the gene matches: 8. CDR3 length: 15 residues. Germline CDR1 and CDR2: SGHNT and YENEEA. This CDR3 reads CASSADGGQGYEQYF. Here the CDR3 DNA reads TGTGCCAGCAGCGCCGATGGGGGACAGGGCTACGAGCAGTACTTC.

The chain carries TRBV30 and TRBJ1-1; D is undetermined. The CDR3 has 11 residues. The V gene lost 0 bases and the J gene lost 6 bases, with 5 bases spanning the gap. Germline-derived CDR1 and CDR2 are GTSNPN and SVGIG (reference sequence). The CDR3 DNA reads TGTGCCTGGAGTGTGGCCGCTGAAGCTTTCTTT. It specifies CAWSVAAEAFF.

CDR3 protein: CASSRTTSGGVQETQYF. For the CDR3, the DNA is TGCGCCAGCAGCCGGACGACTAGCGGGGGGGTTCAAGAGACCCAGTACTTC. The genes are TRBV5-1 and TRBJ2-5; 14 nucleotides agree with TRBD2. Trimming at V came to 4 bases and at J to 2 bases, leaving 7 bases not matched to a gene. This CDR3 spans 17 amino acids. Germline CDR1 is SGHRS and CDR2 is YFSETQ.

V gene TRBV5-6 combines with J gene TRBJ1-6; 11 bases are a match to TRBD1. The CDR3 runs 19 residues. Trimming cost V 2 bases and J 8 bases; bases outside gene matches: 15. Germline CDR1 reads SGHDT; CDR2 reads YYEEEE. The CDR3 sequence: CASSFFRLKSGQGDSPLHF. The CDR3 region has the DNA TGTGCCAGCAGCTTTTTCCGCCTGAAATCGGGACAGGGGGATTCACCCCTCCACTTT. Variable domain in full (rest from reference TRBV5-6 and TRBJ1-6): DAGVTQSPTHLIKTRGQQVTLRCSPKSGHDTVSWYQQALGQGPQFIFQYYEEEERQRGNFPDRFSGHQFPNYSSELNVNALLLGDSALYLCASSFFRLKSGQGDSPLHFGNGTRLTVT.

The gene calls are TRBV5-4 and TRBJ1-4, with unresolved D. Trimming stripped 4 bases from V and 4 bases from J, with 14 bases between. This CDR3 region has 15 residues. The germline V gene encodes CDR1 SGHNT and CDR2 YYREEE (reference sequence). CDR3 region: CASSPGPGINEKLFF. Written as DNA, the CDR3 is TGTGCCAGCAGCCCCGGTCCGGGGATTAATGAAAAACTGTTTTTT.

The chain joins TRBV2 to TRBJ2-5, with D perhaps TRBD2 (7 bases). V was shortened by 4 bases and J by 3 bases, with 15 bases between the two germline ends. CDR1 SNHLY and CDR2 FYNNEI come from the germline V gene. This CDR3 comprises 15 residues. The CDR3 loop reads CASSGGGGPKETQYF. The CDR3 bases are TGTGCCAGCAGTGGGGGGGGCGGGCCGAAAGAGACCCAGTACTTC. Full variable domain (outside the CDR3, taken from reference TRBV2 and TRBJ2-5): EPEVTQTPSHQVTQMGQEVILRCVPISNHLYFYWYRQILGQKVEFLVSFYNNEISEKSEIFDDQFSVERPDGSNFTLKIRSTKLEDSAMYFCASSGGGGPKETQYFGPGTRLLVL.

This sequence joins TRBV27 and TRBJ2-3, with TRBD2 matching 10 bases. The CDR3 covers 14 residues. V was clipped by 10 bases and J by 6 bases; unmatched bases: 10. Looked up from germline, CDR1 is MNHEY and CDR2 is SMNVEV (reference sequence). CDR3 protein: CATGASGGRDTQYF. In nucleotides, the CDR3 is TGTGCCACTGGGGCTAGCGGGGGAAGGGATACGCAGTATTTT.

This clone was found a few times. The chain has TRBV19 and TRBJ2-7; tentative D call: TRBD2 (6 bases). This CDR3 contains 12 residues. Trimming took off 10 bases at V and 2 bases at J, with 12 bases between the two ends. The germline V gene encodes CDR1 LNHDA and CDR2 SQIVND (reference sequence). In nucleotides, the CDR3 is TGTGCCACCCGAGGCGGGACCTACGAGCAGTACTTC. Translated: CATRGGTYEQYF. The entire variable domain, with the rest obtained from reference TRBV19 and TRBJ2-7, is as follows: DGGITQSPKYLFRKEGQNVTLSCEQNLNHDAMYWYRQDPGQGLRLIYYSQIVNDFQKGDIAEGYSVSREKKESFPLTVTSAQKNPTAFYLCATRGGTYEQYFGPGTRLTVT.